These T cell receptor beta chains were read from a single sample in a study of blood T cell repertoires in COVID-19. The data were produced by immunoSEQ multiplex PCR, yet TCRdb's version contains in-frame clones alone and is incomplete. The sample contains hundreds of thousands of clones, roughly 87% of which appear only once. The sequenced material came from PBMCs or T cells enriched from blood (not recorded which). These receptors were obtained from a woman aged 30 to 39 with acute COVID-19. The CDR3 runs from the conserved cysteine through the conserved F or W. The order of the fields is J gene, clone size, V gene, D gene, CDR3 DNA, CDR3 protein. D genes are given only for firm matches. Clone size is stated in some rows and not others, as once, few, many or a class when expanded.

>TRBJ1-1|NA|TRBV2|NA
TGTGCCAGCAGTGAAACGGAAGCCAGGGACACTGAAGCTTTCTTT
CASSETEARDTEAFF
>TRBJ2-7|NA|TRBV30|NA
TGTGCCTGGAGTGTACTCTACGAGCAGTACTTC
CAWSVLYEQYF
>TRBJ2-1|NA|TRBV7-7|TRBD1
TGTGCTAGCAGCGTCGGCCAGGGGGCGCAGAATGAGCAGTTCTTC
CASSVGQGAQNEQFF
>TRBJ2-5|NA|TRBV10-3|TRBD2
TGTGCCATCAGTACTAGCGCCGGGGAGACCCAGTACTTC
CAISTSAGETQYF
>TRBJ2-2|NA|TRBV18|NA
TGTGCCAGCTCACCACCGAGCACCGGGGAGCTGTTTTTT
CASSPPSTGELFF
>TRBJ2-2|NA|TRBV5-6|TRBD1
TGTGCCAGCAGCGTCCGGGACAGGGGTTACACCGGGGAGCTGTTTTTT
CASSVRDRGYTGELFF
>TRBJ2-1|NA|TRBV30|TRBD1
TGTGCCTGGAGTGTACTAAGGACAGGGAGAAATGAGCAGTTCTTC
CAWSVLRTGRNEQFF
>TRBJ1-5|NA|TRBV7-8|TRBD1
TGTGCCAGCAGCTCCCGGACAGGGCAGGGACAGCCCCAGCATTTT
CASSSRTGQGQPQHF
>TRBJ1-2|few|TRBV11-2|NA
TGTGCCAGCAGCTTAGCGGGGAGGTCTAACTATGGCTACACCTTC
CASSLAGRSNYGYTF
>TRBJ1-1|NA|TRBV10-3|NA
TGTGCCATCAGCATCCCGGGATCCCGAGAAACTTTCTTT
CAISIPGSRETFF
>TRBJ1-2|once|TRBV20-1|NA
TGCAGTGCTAGTTTTTTTCGTCGTCGGGGGGCGCAAGTAGATGGCTACACCTTC
CSASFFRRRGAQVDGYTF
>TRBJ2-3|NA|TRBV10-3|TRBD2
TGTGCCATCAGTGAGCCTGGGACTAGCGGGGGGGCCGGCACAGATACGCAGTATTTT
CAISEPGTSGGAGTDTQYF
>TRBJ1-5|NA|TRBV7-9|NA
TGTGCCAGCAGCCACGGACAACTCCAGCCCCAGCATTTT
CASSHGQLQPQHF
>TRBJ1-5|once|TRBV19|NA
TGTGCCAGTCTCCAGGGGTACAATCAGCCCCAGCATTTT
CASLQGYNQPQHF
>TRBJ1-1|NA|TRBV5-1|TRBD1
TGCGCCAGCAGCTTGTACCTAACAGGGGAGCTGGCTGAAGCTTTCTTT
CASSLYLTGELAEAFF
>TRBJ2-1|NA|TRBV19|NA
TGTGCCAGTAGTATTTCCCCCCTCGTTTACAATGAGCAGTTCTTC
CASSISPLVYNEQFF
>TRBJ1-3|many|TRBV3-1/TRBV3-2|NA
TGTGCCAGCAGCCAAGATCTAAGAGACTCCCAGCTCTCTGGAAACACCATATATTTT
CASSQDLRDSQLSGNTIYF
>TRBJ2-5|NA|TRBV3-1/TRBV3-2|TRBD1
TGTGCCAGCAGCCAGTCTCGACAGGGCCGGGAGACCCAGTACTTC
CASSQSRQGRETQYF
>TRBJ2-1|NA|TRBV12-5|TRBD2
TGTGCTAGTGGTCCGGGACTAGCGGGGGGAAATGAGCAGTTCTTC
CASGPGLAGGNEQFF
>TRBJ2-7|NA|TRBV29-1|NA
TGCAGCGTTGGGCAGGGGCCTTCCTACGAGCAGTACTTC
CSVGQGPSYEQYF
>TRBJ1-1|NA|TRBV21-1|NA
TGTGCCAGCAGCGGTCGGAACAGGGACATGAACACTGAAGCTTTCTTT
CASSGRNRDMNTEAFF
>TRBJ2-1|NA|TRBV2|TRBD2
TGTGCCAGCACTAACTCACTAGCGGGCCCCTACAATGAGCAGTTCTTC
CASTNSLAGPYNEQFF
>TRBJ1-1|NA|TRBV5-1|NA
TGCGCCAGCAGCTTGGGGATGGGGCCAGAGACTGAAGCTTTCTTT
CASSLGMGPETEAFF
>TRBJ1-2|NA|TRBV19|TRBD1
TGTGCCAGTAGTACAGTATACCGGGACAGGAATGGCTACACCTTC
CASSTVYRDRNGYTF
>TRBJ1-1|once|TRBV9|TRBD1
TGTGCCAGCAGCGTCTCTGCACAGGGGCCTGAAGCTTTCTTT
CASSVSAQGPEAFF
>TRBJ1-4|NA|TRBV6-2/TRBV6-3|NA
TGTGCCAGCAGTGACGGGGGTCCTAATGAAAAACTGTTTTTT
CASSDGGPNEKLFF
>TRBJ2-7|NA|TRBV3-1/TRBV3-2|TRBD1
TGTGCCAGTAGCCCTCCAGGGGGCTACGAGCAGTACTTC
CASSPPGGYEQYF
>TRBJ1-2|NA|TRBV19|TRBD1
TGTGCCACCCTAGGTGGGGACAGGGAATATGGCTACACCTTC
CATLGGDREYGYTF
>TRBJ1-1|few|TRBV27|NA
TGTGCCAGCAGTCCCATCGACACGGGGGGTACTGAAGCTTTCTTT
CASSPIDTGGTEAFF
>TRBJ1-2|NA|TRBV27|NA
TGTGCCAGCAGTTTAATGGGGGGACCGGATGGCTACACCTTC
CASSLMGGPDGYTF